The clone carrying this T cell receptor (beta chain) was seen ten or more times. Its antigen is unidentified. The CDR3 loop spans 10 amino acids. Germline lookup yields CDR1 WSHSY and CDR2 SAAADI. V was clipped by 4 bases and J by 6 bases, with 3 bases between them. The sample originates from a study of CD8+CD57+ T cells in acquired aplastic anemia. Study at large: DNA from sorted CD4+ and CD8+ cells averaged around 3 ug. Broader study findings: Patients had roughly 31 CD8+ CDR3 sequences in common with controls (the shared set).

The template used for profiling TCR beta VDJ and CDR3 was genomic DNA. TCRdb analysed the reads with MiXCR anew, one entry per CDR3 protein. Among 150,000 to 200,000 distinct CDR3 sequences listed, 64% were seen once. The specimen sequenced was sorted CD4+, CD8+, or CD8+CD57+ T cells (not recorded which) from PBMCs. This sequence was found in a human donor with severe aplastic anemia or a healthy control (not recorded which). This chain links TRBV10-2 with TRBJ1-1, with D unresolved. The CDR3 nucleotides read TGCGCCAGCAGTGGGGCTGAAGCTTTCTTT. It encodes CASSGAEAFF.